The rows below give T cell receptor beta chains drawn from one sample of a study of memory B cells and T cells in multiple sclerosis. Antigens for these TCRs are unknown. Generated by immunoSEQ multiplex PCR, the TCRdb table keeps only in-frame clones and is missing some. Of some 11,000 clones listed, just under 85% are singletons. Sequencing used PBMCs from blood kept in culture. These receptors originate from a human donor with multiple sclerosis. CDR3s include the opening cysteine and the closing phenylalanine or tryptophan. The D gene is left open where the match is weak. Rows give clone size only sometimes, using once, few, many, or a class for an expanded clone.

clone size	V gene	D gene	J gene	CDR3 protein	CDR3 DNA
-	TRBV11-2	-	TRBJ2-1	CASSHANEQFF	TGTGCCAGCAGCCACGCCAATGAGCAGTTCTTC
-	TRBV6-6	TRBD2	TRBJ2-1	CASTNGLAGAGEQFF	TGTGCCAGCACTAACGGACTAGCGGGAGCGGGAGAGCAGTTCTTC
-	TRBV19	TRBD2	TRBJ2-1	CASTTTGAGEYNEQFF	TGTGCCAGTACCACTACCGGGGCGGGAGAGTACAATGAGCAGTTCTTC
-	TRBV19	-	TRBJ2-7	CASLLYEKLRYEQYF	TGTGCCAGCCTCCTATACGAGAAGTTGCGCTACGAGCAGTACTTC
-	TRBV11-2	TRBD1	TRBJ1-2	CASSLDPGQAGYTF	TGTGCCAGCAGCTTAGATCCCGGACAGGCTGGCTACACCTTC
-	TRBV19	-	TRBJ2-2	CASSLWGTANTGELFF	TGTGCCAGTAGTCTATGGGGGACCGCGAACACCGGGGAGCTGTTTTTT
-	TRBV7-8	TRBD2	TRBJ2-7	CASSLSTSEQYF	TGTGCCAGCAGCTTATCGACTAGCGAACAGTACTTC
-	TRBV4-2	TRBD2	TRBJ2-1	CASSQALTSGRSYEQFF	TGTGCCAGCAGCCAGGCCCTTACTAGCGGGAGATCCTATGAGCAGTTCTTC
-	TRBV28	-	TRBJ2-7	CASSVRGSYEQYF	TGTGCCAGCAGTGTCCGGGGCTCCTACGAGCAGTACTTC
-	TRBV7-8	-	TRBJ2-2	CASSLATTGELFF	TGTGCCAGCAGCTTAGCGACTACCGGGGAGCTGTTTTTT
-	TRBV6-4	-	TRBJ1-1	CASSDRGGTEAFF	TGTGCCAGCAGTGACAGGGGGGGCACTGAAGCTTTCTTT
-	TRBV18	-	TRBJ2-5	CASSPPGETQYF	TGTGCCAGCTCACCACCGGGCGAGACCCAGTACTTC
-	TRBV7-8	-	TRBJ2-5	CASSPLWGQETQYF	TGTGCCAGCAGCCCCCTCTGGGGACAAGAGACCCAGTACTTC
-	TRBV7-3	-	TRBJ1-1	CASSLSPGGYTEAFF	TGTGCCAGCAGCTTAAGTCCGGGTGGTTACACTGAAGCTTTCTTT
-	TRBV6-6	-	TRBJ2-2	CASTENGELFF	TGTGCCAGCACCGAAAACGGGGAGCTGTTTTTT
once	TRBV19	TRBD1	TRBJ1-5	CASSMTGTGNQPQHF	TGTGCCAGTAGTATGACAGGGACGGGGAATCAGCCCCAGCATTTT
-	TRBV30	TRBD1	TRBJ2-5	CAWSQGGETQYF	TGTGCCTGGAGTCAAGGGGGCGAGACCCAGTACTTC
-	TRBV5-1	-	TRBJ2-1	CAGSDPGYNEQFF	TGCGCCGGCAGCGATCCAGGTTACAATGAGCAGTTCTTC
-	TRBV6-1	TRBD1	TRBJ2-7	CASSVGTGFYEQYF	TGTGCCAGCAGTGTCGGGACAGGGTTCTACGAGCAGTACTTC
-	TRBV19	-	TRBJ1-1	CASSIRQSEAFF	TGTGCCAGTAGTATACGGCAGTCTGAAGCTTTCTTT
-	TRBV5-4	TRBD1	TRBJ2-7	CASSLGQGEQYF	TGTGCCAGCAGCTTAGGACAGGGCGAGCAGTACTTC
-	TRBV15	TRBD2	TRBJ2-7	CATSRDPPDLTSGESYEQYF	TGTGCCACCAGCAGAGATCCCCCCGACTTGACTAGCGGGGAGTCCTACGAGCAGTACTTC
-	TRBV11-2	-	TRBJ2-7	CASSLGRDQWVHEQYF	TGTGCCAGCAGCTTAGGCCGGGACCAGTGGGTCCACGAGCAGTACTTC
-	TRBV7-8	TRBD1	TRBJ1-4	CASSVPGQGRNEKLFF	TGTGCCAGCAGCGTCCCGGGACAGGGGCGGAATGAAAAACTGTTTTTT
-	TRBV19	-	TRBJ2-7	CASSPGGWYEQYF	TGTGCCAGTAGTCCCGGGGGCTGGTACGAGCAGTACTTC
-	TRBV6-5	-	TRBJ2-2	CASRNEGKYGELFF	TGTGCCAGCAGAAATGAGGGGAAGTACGGGGAGCTGTTTTTT